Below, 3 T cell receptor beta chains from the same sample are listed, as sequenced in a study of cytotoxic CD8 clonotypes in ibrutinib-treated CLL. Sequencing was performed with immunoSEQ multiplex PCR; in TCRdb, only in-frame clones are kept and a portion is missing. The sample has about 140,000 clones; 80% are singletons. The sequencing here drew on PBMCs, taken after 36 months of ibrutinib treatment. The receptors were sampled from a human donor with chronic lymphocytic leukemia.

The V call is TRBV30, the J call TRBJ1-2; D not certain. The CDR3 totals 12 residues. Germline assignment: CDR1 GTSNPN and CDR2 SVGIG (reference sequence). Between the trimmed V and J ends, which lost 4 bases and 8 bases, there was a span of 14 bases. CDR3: CAWTPTVRGYTF. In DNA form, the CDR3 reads TGTGCCTGGACCCCCACGGTTCGCGGCTACACCTTC. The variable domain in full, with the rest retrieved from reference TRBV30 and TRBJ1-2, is SQTIHQWPATLVQPVGSPLSLECTVEGTSNPNLYWYRQAAGRGLQLLFYSVGIGQISSEVPQNLSASRPQDRQFILSSKKLLLSDSGFYLCAWTPTVRGYTFGSGTRLTVV.

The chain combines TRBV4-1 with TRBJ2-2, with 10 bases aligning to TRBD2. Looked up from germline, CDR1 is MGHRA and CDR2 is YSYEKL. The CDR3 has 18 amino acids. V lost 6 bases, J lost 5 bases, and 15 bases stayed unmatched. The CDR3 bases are TGCGCCAGCAGTCCGACGTGGCTAGCGGGAGATGATACCGGGGAGCTGTTTTTT. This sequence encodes CASSPTWLAGDDTGELFF.

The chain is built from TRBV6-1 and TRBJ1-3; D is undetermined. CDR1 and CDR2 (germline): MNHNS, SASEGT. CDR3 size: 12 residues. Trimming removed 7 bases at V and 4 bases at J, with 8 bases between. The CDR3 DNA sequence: TGTGCCAGCAATGGTTGGGGAAACACCATATATTTT. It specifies CASNGWGNTIYF.